These 21 T cell receptor beta chains were all obtained from the same sample, sequenced in a study of lung T cells in sarcoidosis with Löfgren's syndrome. In TCRdb, the reads were re-called with MiXCR into one record per CDR3 protein. The table shows some 19,000 distinct CDR3 sequences, with approximately 22% occurring only once. The material sequenced was CD4+ T cells from bronchoalveolar lavage. The source of these receptors is a human donor with sarcoidosis (Löfgren's syndrome or another form), or a control subject (not recorded which).

This clonotype was counted many times. The J gene is TRBJ1-3, the V gene TRBV6-4, with D maybe TRBD1 (5 bases). The V and J ends lost 3 bases and 4 bases respectively, with 7 bases between them. This CDR3 region has 13 residues. CDR1 is MRHNA, CDR2 SNTAGT, per germline. The CDR3 DNA reads TGTGCCAGCAGTGAGACAGCCGGAAACACCATATATTTT. Protein sequence: CASSETAGNTIYF.

This clonotype was counted many times. The CDR3 bases are TGTGCCAGCGCAAGGGTCGGCGGTAATAGCAATCAGCCCCAGCATTTT. Protein product: CASARVGGNSNQPQHF. V usage is TRBV28 and J usage is TRBJ1-5, with D uncertain. V was cut by 8 bases and J by 0 bases, with 17 bases left in between. The CDR3 runs to 16 residues. Germline loops: CDR1 MDHEN, CDR2 SYDVKM.

This clonotype occurred a few times. A much larger clone lies a single base off, so this may be a read error. The J gene is TRBJ1-5, the V gene TRBV4-1; unclear D gene. CDR3 length: 14 amino acids. CDR1 and CDR2 from the germline V gene are MGHRA and YSYEKL. CDR3 sequence reads: CASGQKRDGQPQHF. For the CDR3, the DNA is TGCGCCAGCGGCCAAAAGAGGGATGGTCAGCCCCAGCATTTT.

In regard to this clonotype: This may stem from a read error, because a much larger clone lies one nucleotide away. This chain uses TRBV7-2 with TRBJ1-1, with D uncertain. The CDR3 covers 11 residues. The germline V and J ends were trimmed by 7 bases and 3 bases, with 6 bases remaining between them. In germline, CDR1 is SGHTA, CDR2 FQGNSA. The CDR3 DNA follows: TGTGCCAGCATGGCGGACACTGAAGCTTTCTTT. Translated: CASMADTEAFF.

The rearrangement uses TRBV19 and TRBJ2-1; TRBD2 aligns across 7 bases. This CDR3 contains 13 residues. Per germline, CDR1 LNHDA and CDR2 SQIVND (reference sequence). Germline trimming cut 4 bases from V and 8 bases from J; bases unmatched to any gene: 5. CDR3: CASSSGGRDEQFF. In DNA, the CDR3 is TGTGCCAGTAGTAGCGGGGGTAGGGATGAGCAGTTCTTC.

Note on this clonotype: One base away lies a much larger clone, so this may be a sequencing read error. J is TRBJ2-2 and V is TRBV7-2, with D perhaps given as TRBD1 or TRBD2 (5 bases each). The germline gives CDR1 SGHTA, CDR2 FQGNSA. The CDR3 length is 16 residues. CDR3 sequence reads: CVSSLSQRGNTGELFF. The CDR3 bases are TGTGTCAGCAGCTTAAGCCAGAGGGGTAACACCGGGGAGCTGTTTTTT. Complete variable domain (other parts from reference TRBV7-2 and TRBJ2-2): GAGVSQSPSNKVTEKGKDVELRCDPISGHTALYWYRQSLGQGLEFLIYFQGNSAPDKSGLPSDRFSAERTGGSVSTLTIQRTQQEDSAVYLCVSSLSQRGNTGELFFGEGSRLTVL.

This clonotype was detected many times. The V call is TRBV28, the J call TRBJ1-1, with 12 bases that match TRBD1. The trim removed 8 bases at V and 5 bases at J, leaving 15 bases unmatched. Germline lookup yields CDR1 MDHEN and CDR2 SYDVKM. This CDR3 has 17 amino acids. The CDR3 loop reads CASPRLGDRGRSTEAFF. Written as DNA, the CDR3 is TGTGCCAGCCCGCGACTTGGGGACAGGGGGCGAAGTACTGAAGCTTTCTTT.

This clonotype has ten or more counts. The rearrangement joins TRBV7-2 to TRBJ2-5; D gene ambiguous. From germline, CDR1 is SGHTA and CDR2 FQGNSA. V lost 7 bases and J 3 bases, leaving 12 bases between the germline ends. This CDR3 has 13 amino acids. The CDR3 here is CASTLRLEETQYF. The CDR3 DNA sequence: TGTGCCAGCACCCTTCGGCTGGAAGAGACCCAGTACTTC.

This clonotype was counted at least ten times. The rearrangement links TRBV5-4 to TRBJ2-3; D perhaps matches TRBD2 (5 bases). CDR1 is SGHNT, CDR2 YYREEE, per germline (reference sequence). The CDR3 spans 15 residues. Between the trimmed V and J ends, which lost 1 base and 2 bases, there was a span of 11 bases. CDR3 DNA sequence: TGTGCCAGCAGCTTGAGAGGGCAGACCACAGATACGCAGTATTTT. Amino acid sequence: CASSLRGQTTDTQYF.

This clonotype was observed many times. The V and J genes are TRBV7-9 and TRBJ2-1; the D gene is possibly TRBD2 (6 bases). The CDR3 runs to 15 residues. CDR1 is SEHNR and CDR2 is FQNEAQ in the germline V gene (reference sequence). V lost 2 bases and J lost 8, with 16 bases in between. Here the CDR3 DNA reads TGTGCCAGCAGCTTACTCCCCGGGACTCGGGATGAGCAGTTCTTC. This translates into CASSLLPGTRDEQFF.

This clonotype was detected ten times or more. The chain recombines TRBV4-3 with TRBJ2-1; 14 nucleotides agree with TRBD2. V shed 0 bases and J 8 bases; nucleotides not matched to a gene: 6. CDR3 length: 17 residues. The germline gives CDR1 LGHNA, CDR2 YSLEER. The CDR3, as DNA: TGCGCCAGCAGCCAAGAGGGGACTAGCGGGAGTACCGATGAGCAGTTCTTC. This gives the protein CASSQEGTSGSTDEQFF.

By share of the sample, this clonotype is medium-sized. The chain joins TRBV6-1 to TRBJ1-1; no firm D call. The germline gives CDR1 MNHNS, CDR2 SASEGT. The CDR3 runs 11 residues. The V gene lost 7 bases and the J gene lost 3 bases, with 6 bases spanning the gap. The CDR3 is CASTTDTEAFF. In nucleotides, the CDR3 is TGTGCCAGCACCACTGACACTGAAGCTTTCTTT.

The chain uses TRBV29-1 and TRBJ1-2; no clear D. The CDR3 runs 9 residues. Germline loops: CDR1 SQVTM, CDR2 ANQGSEA. The ends were cut back, 4 bases at V and 6 bases at J, with 3 bases in the middle. CDR3 sequence reads: CSVVDGYTF. The CDR3, as DNA: TGCAGCGTTGTAGATGGCTACACCTTC.

Turning to this clonotype: Its ends do not fully match the called genes, so a read error is possible. The rearrangement links TRBV20-1 to TRBJ1-1, with 10 nucleotides matching TRBD1. The CDR3 is made up of 14 amino acids. The V gene's germline CDR1 is DFQATT and CDR2 SNEGSKA (reference sequence). The CDR3 spells CNARRGQGGAEAFF. The CDR3 DNA sequence: TGCAATGCTAGGAGAGGACAGGGGGGCGCTGAAGCTTTCTTT.

In this sample, this clonotype is medium-sized. The rearrangement links TRBV27 to TRBJ2-7, with 8 bases matching TRBD1. Germline assignment: CDR1 MNHEY and CDR2 SMNVEV (reference sequence). The CDR3 loop spans 14 amino acids. J lost 1 base, V lost 2 bases, and 1 base had no gene match. In nucleotides, the CDR3 is TGTGCCAGCAGTTTACGGACAGGGTCCTACGAGCAGTACTTC. It is translated as CASSLRTGSYEQYF.

A note on this clonotype: A much larger clone lies one base from this, so it may be a read error. The chain recombines TRBV4-1 with TRBJ2-3; the D gene could be TRBD1 or TRBD2 (6 bases each). The CDR3 runs to 16 residues. Germline values: CDR1 MGHRA, CDR2 YSYEKL. CDR3 bases: TGCGCCAGCAGCCAAGTGCCGGGGGCGCAGTCAGATGCGCAGTATTTT. This codes for CASSQVPGAQSDAQYF.

To note about this clonotype: Since a much larger clone is just one base distant, this may be a read error. The chain is built from TRBV28 and TRBJ2-3; weak D call: TRBD1 (5 bases). Germline CDR1 MDHEN, CDR2 SYDVKM. V lost 6 bases and J 8 bases, leaving 12 bases between the germline ends. This CDR3 is built from 12 residues. The CDR3 region is CASRADQGTQYF. Written as DNA, the CDR3 is TGTGCCAGCAGAGCAGACCAGGGTACGCAGTATTTT.

In its sample, this clonotype ranks as medium-sized. The chain joins TRBV20-1 to TRBJ1-1; 8 bases align to TRBD1. Looked up from germline, CDR1 is DFQATT and CDR2 is SNEGSKA (reference sequence). The CDR3 totals 13 residues. The J segment lost 10 bases and the V segment lost 3 bases, leaving 10 bases of the junction unmatched. The CDR3 reads CSARYQGAAGAFF. The CDR3 DNA follows: TGCAGTGCTAGGTACCAGGGGGCTGCTGGAGCTTTCTTT.

This clonotype is judged medium-sized. The chain joins TRBV6-1 to TRBJ2-1; D remains ambiguous. The CDR3 runs 15 residues. The germline CDR1 and CDR2 sequences are MNHNS and SASEGT. Trimming shortened V by 6 bases and J by 8 bases, and 20 bases separated the two germline ends. CDR3 in amino acids: CASSPSRPESDEQFF. The DNA for the CDR3 is TGTGCCAGCAGCCCCTCCCGACCTGAAAGCGATGAGCAGTTCTTC.

This clonotype was recorded many times. V is TRBV6-1 and J is TRBJ2-7; 10 positions match TRBD1. Germline lookup yields CDR1 MNHNS and CDR2 SASEGT. The CDR3 runs 16 residues. Trimming cost V 10 bases and J 0 bases; bases outside gene matches: 12. The CDR3 protein is CATAGTGAVPSYEQYF. The CDR3 coding sequence is TGTGCCACCGCGGGGACAGGGGCCGTCCCCTCCTACGAGCAGTACTTC.

There are a few counts of this clonotype. This chain joins TRBV19 and TRBJ1-5; 9 nucleotides match TRBD1. Germline CDR1 LNHDA, CDR2 SQIVND (reference sequence). There are 17 residues in the CDR3. The V gene end was trimmed by 8 bases and the J gene end by 6 bases; junction bases not matched to a gene: 17. This chain's CDR3 is CASRRRGQGPQGQPQHF. In nucleotides, the CDR3 is TGTGCCAGTCGAAGACGGGGACAGGGTCCTCAAGGTCAGCCCCAGCATTTT.